The following is a T cell receptor beta chain sequence with its context. This sample is part of a study of blood T cell repertoires in COVID-19. Sequencing was performed with immunoSEQ multiplex PCR; in TCRdb, only in-frame clones are kept and a portion is missing. The data contain 150,000 to 200,000 clones, around 85% of them singletons. The CDR3 extends over 15 amino acids. The V segment lost 4 bases and the J segment 9 bases; nucleotides outside the gene matches: 10. Germline CDR1 MGHRA, CDR2 YSYEKL. The sequenced sample consisted of peripheral blood. J is TRBJ2-1 and V is TRBV4-1; 9 bases match TRBD2. The sequence came from a human donor in a cohort sampled during active COVID-19. This CDR3 is CASSPEESSGIEQFF. The CDR3 coding sequence is TGCGCCAGCAGCCCGGAGGAGTCTAGCGGGATTGAGCAGTTCTTC.